The 12 T cell receptor beta chains below were found in one sample sequenced in a study of blood T cell repertoires in COVID-19. Here immunoSEQ multiplex PCR was the method, and the copy in TCRdb shows in-frame clones only, minus some. The data show 650,000 to 800,000 clones, 80% to 90% seen once. Sequencing was done on a sample of peripheral blood. The source is a woman aged 18-29 years with acute or convalescent COVID-19.

The rearrangement uses TRBV11-2 and TRBJ1-1; unclear D gene. V was clipped by 1 base and J by 1 base, with 7 bases between them. The CDR3 is 14 amino acids. In germline, CDR1 is SGHAT, CDR2 FQNNGV. The CDR3 loop is CASSLGFRNTEAFF. The CDR3 region has the DNA TGTGCCAGCAGCTTAGGGTTCAGGAACACTGAAGCTTTCTTT.

The chain joins TRBV11-2 to TRBJ2-2; TRBD1 is a possible D gene (6 bases). The CDR3 has 15 residues. CDR1 is SGHAT, CDR2 FQNNGV, per germline. V lost 3 bases and J 4 bases, leaving 12 bases between the germline ends. CDR3 residues: CASSFPTGTTGELFF. The CDR3 nucleotides are TGTGCCAGCAGCTTCCCCACAGGGACCACCGGGGAGCTGTTTTTT.

This clone was detected a few times. As DNA, the CDR3 is TGTGCCAGTAGTCTCGGACAGGCAAATTCACCCCTCCACTTT. Amino acids: CASSLGQANSPLHF. The V call is TRBV19, the J call TRBJ1-6; 7 positions agree with TRBD1. CDR1 LNHDA and CDR2 SQIVND come from the germline V gene (reference sequence). V lost 5 bases, J lost 7 bases, and 5 bases stayed unmatched. This CDR3 region has 14 residues.

The chain joins TRBV12-3 or TRBV12-4 to TRBJ2-2; tentatively, D is TRBD2 (5 bases). Trimming removed 1 base from V and 9 bases from J, with 9 bases in between. This CDR3 is built from 13 residues. CDR3: CASSLGEGRELFF. CDR3 DNA: TGTGCCAGCAGTTTAGGTGAGGGCCGGGAGCTGTTTTTT.

Only one count was recorded for this clone. The chain links TRBV10-1 to TRBJ1-5; 7 bases align to TRBD1. V was pared by 5 bases and J by 0 bases, with 4 bases of the junction left unmatched. From germline, CDR1 is WNHNN and CDR2 SYGVQD (reference sequence). CDR3 size: 15 residues. This CDR3 is CASSYRGDSNQPQHF. CDR3 nucleotide sequence: TGCGCCAGCAGTTACAGGGGAGATAGCAATCAGCCCCAGCATTTT.

This chain uses TRBV2 with TRBJ1-1, with 7 nucleotides matching TRBD1. Germline V gene data show CDR1 as SNHLY and CDR2 as FYNNEI. V trimming: 6 bases; J trimming: 5 bases; junction bases outside the gene matches: 6. CDR3 length: 13 amino acids. DNA for the CDR3: TGTGCCAGCAGGCGACAGGGTCTTACTGAAGCTTTCTTT. Translating it yields CASRRQGLTEAFF.

The gene calls are TRBV19 and TRBJ1-2; D gene unclear. The germline V gene has CDR1 LNHDA and CDR2 SQIVND (reference sequence). The CDR3 length is 12 residues. Trimming removed 1 base from V and 11 bases from J, with 11 bases in between. The CDR3 bases are TGTGCCAGTAGTATAGTTGGCGGTGGATACACCTTC. It codes for CASSIVGGGYTF. Full variable domain (remainder filled in from reference TRBV19 and TRBJ1-2): DGGITQSPKYLFRKEGQNVTLSCEQNLNHDAMYWYRQDPGQGLRLIYYSQIVNDFQKGDIAEGYSVSREKKESFPLTVTSAQKNPTAFYLCASSIVGGGYTFGSGTRLTVV.

The chain has TRBV7-3 and TRBJ1-1; D remains ambiguous. Trimming took off 2 bases at V and 0 bases at J, with 7 bases between the two ends. Germline CDR1 is SGHTA and CDR2 is FQGTGA. CDR3 length equals 14 residues. The CDR3 DNA sequence: TGTGCCAGCAGCTTAGGCTCCATGAACACTGAAGCTTTCTTT. Its protein product is CASSLGSMNTEAFF.

The chain links TRBV2 to TRBJ1-2; a possible D gene is TRBD1 (5 bases). The V end lost 5 bases, the J end lost 8 bases, and 21 bases lay between the germline ends. The CDR3 is 15 residues long. The germline V gene has CDR1 SNHLY and CDR2 FYNNEI. CDR3 in DNA: TGTGCCAGCAGTTCCACCCTGCGGGGCTCTCGCGGCTACACCTTC. Its translation is CASSSTLRGSRGYTF.

The chain is built from TRBV7-3 and TRBJ2-3; tentatively, D is TRBD1 (6 bases). Trimming removed 2 bases at V and 1 base at J, with 16 bases between. The CDR3 has 17 residues. Germline V gives CDR1 SGHTA, CDR2 FQGTGA. The CDR3 bases are TGTGCCAGCAGCTTATGGGCAAACAGGGTTGGCACAGATACGCAGTATTTT. Amino acids: CASSLWANRVGTDTQYF.

The CDR3: CASSLLVGPTGPYEQYF. CDR3 DNA sequence: TGTGCCAGCAGCTTACTCGTGGGACCTACAGGGCCCTACGAGCAGTACTTC. The chain recombines TRBV7-2 with TRBJ2-7; possibly TRBD1 for D (6 bases). The length of the CDR3 is 17 residues. The ends were cut back, 2 bases at V and 2 bases at J, with 19 bases in the middle. CDR1 is SGHTA, CDR2 FQGNSA, per germline.

The chain is built from TRBV12-3 or TRBV12-4 and TRBJ1-2, with D hard to call. Trimming removed 7 bases from V and 7 bases from J, with 10 bases in between. The CDR3 is 11 residues long. CDR3 in amino acids: CASTTGSGYTF. The CDR3 DNA reads as TGTGCCAGCACCACTGGGAGTGGCTACACCTTC.